The clone carrying this T cell receptor beta chain was seen many times. No antigen is known for it. Each CDR3 protein gets one entry after TCRdb re-called the RT-PCR reads with MiXCR. The sample records hundreds of thousands of distinct CDR3 sequences, around 8% being singletons. The record originates from a study of response to subunit inactivated influenza vaccine. Study observations and caveats: A suggestion made by the authors is that each seasonal influenza vaccination recruits few new T cells.

The CDR3 has 15 residues. Trimming took off 5 bases at V and 1 base at J, with 14 bases between the two ends. Per germline, CDR1 MDHEN and CDR2 SYDVKM. The V call is TRBV28, the J call TRBJ2-5; D unresolved. This clonotype was obtained from a man aged 50-75 years who received an inactivated influenza vaccine. Specimen: PBMCs from blood, collected less than 30 months after vaccination. CDR3 sequence: CASSPRRWAQETQYF. The CDR3 nucleotides are TGTGCCAGCAGTCCTAGGAGATGGGCCCAAGAGACCCAGTACTTC.